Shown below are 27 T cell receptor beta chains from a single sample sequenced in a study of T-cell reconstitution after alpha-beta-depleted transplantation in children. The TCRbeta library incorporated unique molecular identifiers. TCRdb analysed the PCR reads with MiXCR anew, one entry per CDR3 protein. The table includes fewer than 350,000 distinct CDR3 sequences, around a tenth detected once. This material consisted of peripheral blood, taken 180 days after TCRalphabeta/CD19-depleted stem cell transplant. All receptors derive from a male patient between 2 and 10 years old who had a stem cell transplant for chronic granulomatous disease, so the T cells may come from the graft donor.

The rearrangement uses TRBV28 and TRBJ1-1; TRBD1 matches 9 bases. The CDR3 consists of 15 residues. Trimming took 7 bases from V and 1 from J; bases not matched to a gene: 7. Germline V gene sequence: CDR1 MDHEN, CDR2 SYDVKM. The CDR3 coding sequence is TGTGCCAGCATACAGGGGGCAGGGGGGAACACTGAAGCTTTCTTT. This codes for CASIQGAGGNTEAFF.

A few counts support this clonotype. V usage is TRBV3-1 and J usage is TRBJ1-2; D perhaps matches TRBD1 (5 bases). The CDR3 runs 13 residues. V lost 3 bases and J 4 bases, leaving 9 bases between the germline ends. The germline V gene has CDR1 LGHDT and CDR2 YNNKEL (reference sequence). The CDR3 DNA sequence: TGTGCCAGCAGCCACCAGGGCGGCTATGGCTACACCTTC. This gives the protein CASSHQGGYGYTF.

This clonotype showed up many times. The CDR3 DNA reads as TGTGCCAGCAGCGTAGGCCCACTAGCGGGAGTATCCTACAATGAGCAGTTCTTC. Translation: CASSVGPLAGVSYNEQFF. The chain couples TRBV9 to TRBJ2-1; 11 bases map to TRBD2. Germline values: CDR1 SGDLS, CDR2 YYNGEE. This CDR3 contains 18 residues. After removal of 0 bases from V and 1 base from J, the junction contained 6 bases not matched to a gene.

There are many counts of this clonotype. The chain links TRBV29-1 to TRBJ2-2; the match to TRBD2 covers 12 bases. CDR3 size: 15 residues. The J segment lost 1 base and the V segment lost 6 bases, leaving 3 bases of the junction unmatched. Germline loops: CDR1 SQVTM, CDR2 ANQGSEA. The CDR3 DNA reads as TGCAGCGTCGGACTAGCGGGAAAGAACACCGGGGAGCTGTTTTTT. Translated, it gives CSVGLAGKNTGELFF.

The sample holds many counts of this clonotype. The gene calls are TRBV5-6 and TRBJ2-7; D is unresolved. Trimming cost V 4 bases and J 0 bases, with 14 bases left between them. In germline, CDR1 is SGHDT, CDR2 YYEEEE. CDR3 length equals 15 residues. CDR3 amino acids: CASSRMDGSSYEQYF. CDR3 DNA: TGTGCCAGCAGCCGGATGGACGGTAGCTCCTACGAGCAGTACTTC.

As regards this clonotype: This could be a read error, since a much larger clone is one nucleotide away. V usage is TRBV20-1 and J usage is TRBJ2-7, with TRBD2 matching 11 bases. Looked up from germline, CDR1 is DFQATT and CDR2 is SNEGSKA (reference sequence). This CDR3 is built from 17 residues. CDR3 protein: CCARDGGLAVFLGEQYF. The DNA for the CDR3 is TGCTGTGCTAGAGATGGGGGACTAGCGGTTTTCTTAGGCGAGCAGTACTTC.

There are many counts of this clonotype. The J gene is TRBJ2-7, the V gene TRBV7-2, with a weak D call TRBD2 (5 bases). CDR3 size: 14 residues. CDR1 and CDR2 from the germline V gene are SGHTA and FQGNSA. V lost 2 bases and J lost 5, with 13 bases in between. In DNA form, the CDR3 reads TGTGCCAGCAGCTTAAGGCCTCCGGGGAACGAGCAGTACTTC. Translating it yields CASSLRPPGNEQYF.

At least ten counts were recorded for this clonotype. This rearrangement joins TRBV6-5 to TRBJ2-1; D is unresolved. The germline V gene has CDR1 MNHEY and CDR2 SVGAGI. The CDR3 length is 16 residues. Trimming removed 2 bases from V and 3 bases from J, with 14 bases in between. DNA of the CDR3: TGTGCCAGCAGTTACCCCGGCTCTCCCCGCTACAATGAGCAGTTCTTC. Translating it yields CASSYPGSPRYNEQFF.

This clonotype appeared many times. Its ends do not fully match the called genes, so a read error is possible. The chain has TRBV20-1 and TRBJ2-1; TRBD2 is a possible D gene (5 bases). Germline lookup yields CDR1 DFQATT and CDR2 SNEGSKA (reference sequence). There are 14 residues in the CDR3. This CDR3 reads CSAQAWRAKNIIHF. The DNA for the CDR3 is TGCAGTGCTCAAGCTTGGCGGGCCAAAAATATTATCCACTTC.

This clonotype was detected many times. This CDR3 is CSVEGTSGQNSYNEQFF. Written as DNA, the CDR3 is TGCAGCGTTGAGGGGACTAGCGGCCAAAACTCCTACAATGAGCAGTTCTTC. V gene TRBV29-1 combines with J gene TRBJ2-1, with 11 positions matching TRBD2. Germline V gene lookup returns CDR1 SQVTM and CDR2 ANQGSEA. V was clipped by 3 bases and J by 0 bases; unmatched bases: 7. This CDR3 region has 17 residues.

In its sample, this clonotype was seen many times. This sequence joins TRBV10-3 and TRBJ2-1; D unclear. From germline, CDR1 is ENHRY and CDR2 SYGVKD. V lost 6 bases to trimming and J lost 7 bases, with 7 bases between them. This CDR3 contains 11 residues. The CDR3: CAIRDNNEQFF. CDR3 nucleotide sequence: TGTGCCATCAGGGATAATAATGAGCAGTTCTTC.

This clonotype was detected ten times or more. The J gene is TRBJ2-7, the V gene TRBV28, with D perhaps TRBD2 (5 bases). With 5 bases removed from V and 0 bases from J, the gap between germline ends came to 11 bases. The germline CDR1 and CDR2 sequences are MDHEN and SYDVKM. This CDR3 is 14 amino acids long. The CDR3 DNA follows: TGTGCCAGCAGTAAATGGACTGACTCCTACGAGCAGTACTTC. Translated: CASSKWTDSYEQYF.

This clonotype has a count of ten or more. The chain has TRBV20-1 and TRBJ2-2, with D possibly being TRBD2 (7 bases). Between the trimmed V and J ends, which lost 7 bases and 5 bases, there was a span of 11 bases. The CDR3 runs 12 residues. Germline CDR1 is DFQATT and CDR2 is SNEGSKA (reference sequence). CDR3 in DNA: TGCAGTGTCGGGGGGCATACCGGGGAGCTGTTTTTT. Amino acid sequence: CSVGGHTGELFF.

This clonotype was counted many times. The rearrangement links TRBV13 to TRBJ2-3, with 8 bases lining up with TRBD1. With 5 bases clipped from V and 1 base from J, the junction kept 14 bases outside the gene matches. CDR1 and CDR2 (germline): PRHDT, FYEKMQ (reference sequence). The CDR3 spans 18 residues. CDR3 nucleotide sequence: TGTGCCAGCAGCCGCGCCCCGAAGACAGGGGATGGCACAGATACGCAGTATTTT. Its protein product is CASSRAPKTGDGTDTQYF.

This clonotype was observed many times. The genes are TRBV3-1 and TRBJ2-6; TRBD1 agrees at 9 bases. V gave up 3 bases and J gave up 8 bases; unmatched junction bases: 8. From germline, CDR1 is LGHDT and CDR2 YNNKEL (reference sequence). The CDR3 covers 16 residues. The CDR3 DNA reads TGTGCCAGCAGCCATACTGGGACAGGGAGGACCAACGTCCTGACTTTC. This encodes CASSHTGTGRTNVLTF. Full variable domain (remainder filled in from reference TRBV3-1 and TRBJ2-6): DTAVSQTPKYLVTQMGNDKSIKCEQNLGHDTMYWYKQDSKKFLKIMFSYNNKELIINETVPNRFSPKSPDKAHLNLHINSLELGDSAVYFCASSHTGTGRTNVLTFGAGSRLTVL.

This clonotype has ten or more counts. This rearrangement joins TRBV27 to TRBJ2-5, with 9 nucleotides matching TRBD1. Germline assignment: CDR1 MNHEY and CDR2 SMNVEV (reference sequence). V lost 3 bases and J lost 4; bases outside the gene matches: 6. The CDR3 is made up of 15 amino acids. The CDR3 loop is CASSFGQGMRETQYF. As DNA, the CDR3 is TGTGCCAGCAGTTTCGGACAGGGGATGAGAGAGACCCAGTACTTC.

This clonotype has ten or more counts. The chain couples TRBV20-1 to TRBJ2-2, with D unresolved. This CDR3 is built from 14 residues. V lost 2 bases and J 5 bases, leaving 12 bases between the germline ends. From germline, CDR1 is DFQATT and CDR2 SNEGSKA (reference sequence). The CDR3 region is CSARHSGFTGELFF. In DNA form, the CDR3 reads TGCAGTGCTAGACATTCCGGATTTACCGGGGAGCTGTTTTTT.

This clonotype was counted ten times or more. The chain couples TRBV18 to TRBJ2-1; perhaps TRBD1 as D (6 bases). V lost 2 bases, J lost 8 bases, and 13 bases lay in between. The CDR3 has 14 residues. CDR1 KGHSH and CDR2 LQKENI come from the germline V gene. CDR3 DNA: TGTGCCAGCTCACCAAACAGGGTTGAGGATGAGCAGTTCTTC. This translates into CASSPNRVEDEQFF.

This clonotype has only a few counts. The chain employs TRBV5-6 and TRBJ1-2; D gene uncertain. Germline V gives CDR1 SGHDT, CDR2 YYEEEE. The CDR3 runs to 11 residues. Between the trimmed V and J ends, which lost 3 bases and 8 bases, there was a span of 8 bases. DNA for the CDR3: TGTGCCAGCAGCTACGACTCAGGCTACACCTTC. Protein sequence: CASSYDSGYTF.

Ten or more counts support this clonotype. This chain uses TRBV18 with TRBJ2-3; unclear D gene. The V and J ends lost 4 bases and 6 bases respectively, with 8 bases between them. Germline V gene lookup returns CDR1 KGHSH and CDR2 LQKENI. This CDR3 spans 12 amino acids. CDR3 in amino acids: CASSHTQDTQYF. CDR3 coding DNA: TGTGCCAGCTCACATACTCAGGATACGCAGTATTTT. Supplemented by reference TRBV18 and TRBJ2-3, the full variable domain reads NAGVMQNPRHLVRRRGQEARLRCSPMKGHSHVYWYRQLPEEGLKFMVYLQKENIIDESGMPKERFSAEFPKEGPSILRIQQVVRGDSAAYFCASSHTQDTQYFGPGTRLTVL.

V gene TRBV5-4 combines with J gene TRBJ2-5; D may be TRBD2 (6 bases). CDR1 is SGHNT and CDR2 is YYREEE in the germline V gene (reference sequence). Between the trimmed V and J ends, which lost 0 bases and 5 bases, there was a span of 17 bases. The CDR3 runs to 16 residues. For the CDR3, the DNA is TGTGCCAGCAGCTTGGCCTCTTCGGGAGTTGCGGAGACCCAGTACTTC. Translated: CASSLASSGVAETQYF.

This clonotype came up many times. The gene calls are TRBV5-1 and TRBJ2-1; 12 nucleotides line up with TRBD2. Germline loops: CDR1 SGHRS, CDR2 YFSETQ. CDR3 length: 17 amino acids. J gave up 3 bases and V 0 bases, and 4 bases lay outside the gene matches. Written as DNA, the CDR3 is TGCGCCAGCAGCTTGGGACTAGCGGGGGCCGACTACAATGAGCAGTTCTTC. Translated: CASSLGLAGADYNEQFF.

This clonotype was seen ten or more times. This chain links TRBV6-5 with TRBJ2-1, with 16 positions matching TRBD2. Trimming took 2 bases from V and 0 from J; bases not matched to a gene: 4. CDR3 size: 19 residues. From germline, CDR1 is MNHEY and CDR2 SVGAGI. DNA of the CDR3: TGTGCCAGCAGTTACGGGACTAGCGGGAGGGCCGGCTCCTACAATGAGCAGTTCTTC. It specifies CASSYGTSGRAGSYNEQFF.

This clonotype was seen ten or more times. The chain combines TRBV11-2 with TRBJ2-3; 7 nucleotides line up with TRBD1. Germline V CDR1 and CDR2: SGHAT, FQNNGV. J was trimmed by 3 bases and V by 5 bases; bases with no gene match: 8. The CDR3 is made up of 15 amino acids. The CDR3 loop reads CASSGGQDRTDTQYF. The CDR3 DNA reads TGTGCCAGCAGCGGAGGACAGGACAGGACAGATACGCAGTATTTT.

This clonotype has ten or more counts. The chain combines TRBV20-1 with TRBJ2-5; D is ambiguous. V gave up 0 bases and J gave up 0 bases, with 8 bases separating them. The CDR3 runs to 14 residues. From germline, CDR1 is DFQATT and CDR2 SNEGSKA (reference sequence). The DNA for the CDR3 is TGCAGTGCTAGAGAGGACGCGTACCAAGAGACCCAGTACTTC. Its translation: CSAREDAYQETQYF.

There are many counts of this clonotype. This CDR3 is CASSFGTSGTYNEQFF. The CDR3 DNA sequence: TGTGCCAGCAGCTTCGGGACTAGTGGCACCTACAATGAGCAGTTCTTC. This rearrangement joins TRBV11-1 to TRBJ2-1, with TRBD2 matching 8 bases. The CDR3 totals 16 residues. V gave up 3 bases and J gave up 2 bases; unmatched junction bases: 6. The germline V gene has CDR1 SGHAT and CDR2 FQDESV (reference sequence).

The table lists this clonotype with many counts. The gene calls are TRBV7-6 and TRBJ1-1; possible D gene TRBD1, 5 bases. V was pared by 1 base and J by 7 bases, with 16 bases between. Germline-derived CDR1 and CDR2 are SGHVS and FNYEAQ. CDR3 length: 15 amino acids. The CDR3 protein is CASSLVGPRQGEAFF. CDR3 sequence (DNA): TGTGCCAGCAGCTTAGTGGGCCCTCGGCAGGGTGAAGCTTTCTTT.